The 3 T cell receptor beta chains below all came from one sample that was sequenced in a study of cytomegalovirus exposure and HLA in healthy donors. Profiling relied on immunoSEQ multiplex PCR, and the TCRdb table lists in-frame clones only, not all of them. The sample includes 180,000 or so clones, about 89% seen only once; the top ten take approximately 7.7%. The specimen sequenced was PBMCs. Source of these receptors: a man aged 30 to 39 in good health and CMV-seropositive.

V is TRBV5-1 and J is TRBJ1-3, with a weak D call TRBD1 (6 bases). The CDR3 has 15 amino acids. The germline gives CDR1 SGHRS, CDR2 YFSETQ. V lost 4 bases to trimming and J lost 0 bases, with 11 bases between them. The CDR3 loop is CASSTGQSSGNTIYF. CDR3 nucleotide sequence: TGCGCCAGCAGCACTGGACAGTCCTCTGGAAACACCATATATTTT.

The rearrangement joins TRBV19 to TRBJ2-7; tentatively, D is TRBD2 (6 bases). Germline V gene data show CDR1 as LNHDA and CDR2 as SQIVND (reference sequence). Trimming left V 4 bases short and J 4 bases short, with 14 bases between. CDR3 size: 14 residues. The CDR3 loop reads CASSTPAGTYEQYF. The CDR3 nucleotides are TGTGCCAGTAGTACTCCGGCAGGGACTTACGAGCAGTACTTC.

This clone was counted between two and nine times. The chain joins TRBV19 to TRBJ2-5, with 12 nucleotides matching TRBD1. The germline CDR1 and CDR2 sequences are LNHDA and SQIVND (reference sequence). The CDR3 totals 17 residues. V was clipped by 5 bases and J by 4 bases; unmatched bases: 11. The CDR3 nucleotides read TGTGCCAGTAGTGCGATTCCGGGACAGGGGGCTCGAGAGACCCAGTACTTC. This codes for CASSAIPGQGARETQYF.